This T cell receptor (beta chain) is drawn from a study of blood T cell repertoires in COVID-19 (TCRdb year 2020). With respect to the entire study: The collaborator samples originated in the United States, Italy and Spain and spanned the acute and convalescent phases of COVID-19. Samples came from the ongoing ImmuneRACE study (first 160 participants) plus 1,254 subjects from 6 global collaborators. The prospective study material was composed of cDNA or gDNA derived from T cells, B-cell-depleted T cells, or PBMCs. The sample metadata nearly always contained a de-identified subject ID, COVID-19 status, age in years and sex. The repertoires were released in a freely available public database intended as a resource for research on the immune response to SARS-CoV-2. Deeply sampled blood TCRbeta repertoires from subjects exposed to, actively infected with, or recovered from COVID-19 were included in the dataset. Where HLA class I and class II types were available, the types were taken from metadata supplied by the sample provider, not from assay-based typing. General findings and caveats noted by the study authors: Clinical and demographic metadata were provided uncurated, with the amount varying by source and participant.

For this chain, trimming is 1 base at the V end and 6 bases at the J end, and the number of junction bases without a gene match is 3. Counted from cysteine to phenylalanine, this CDR3 has 15 amino acids. Only the CDR3 DNA stays, 45 bases, in frame from base 1. According to the germline V gene, CDR1 reads MNHNS and CDR2 reads SASEGT. Worth noting for this clone: Its antigen target is currently unknown. Nothing much larger sits one base from this clone, and base qualities are not available.

Each collaborating institution followed its own protocols to collect whole blood in K2EDTA tubes. For TCRbeta analysis, collaborator samples were shipped as frozen whole blood, as isolated PBMCs, or as DNA extracted from either sample type. TCRbeta CDR3 regions were amplified from genomic DNA by means of the immunoSEQ Assay, a bias-controlled multiplex PCR. As for how the authors treated the data: Nucleated cell counts per sample were estimated from amplification of reference gene primers within the assay. To quantify the absolute abundance of each unique TCRbeta CDR3 rearrangement, sequence reads were collapsed and filtered. Productive Simpson clonality was computed per sample as the square root of Simpson's diversity index over productive rearrangements. Here the immuneACCESS table is served through TCRdb, limited to in-frame sequences with V and J called. Missing clones are a known gap in these copies; in checked studies unresolved V genes cover under half, and the rest lacks a known reason. V, J and clone size were drawn from that table, and D and trimming were deduced from the DNA. Within this sample are approximately 150,000 clones, with roughly 90% of them counted one time only. 2% to 2.5% of the sample goes to the ten largest clones.

The material sequenced was peripheral blood. This receptor chain uses TRBV6-1 and TRBJ2-1; TRBD1 aligns with 10 central bases. The TCR was taken from a man between 65 and 85 years old with active COVID-19. The sequence in DNA is TGTGCCAGCAGTGAAGGCGGGACAGGGGCCAATGAGCAGTTCTTC. It translates as CASSEGGTGANEQFF.